Given below is one TCR beta chain in context. The V end was cut by 5 bases, the J end by 4 bases, with 18 bases between. The CDR3 extends over 15 amino acids. CDR1 SGDLS and CDR2 YYNGEE come from the germline V gene. This table comes from immunoSEQ multiplex PCR, and its TCRdb copy is limited to in-frame clones, with some not included. The sample contains approximately 88,000 clones, 91% of which appear only once. The data were obtained in a study of control samples from healthy donors and cancer patients. The chain combines TRBV9 with TRBJ1-2; D is undetermined. Sequencing was performed on blood. The clonotype originates from a woman younger than 45 in good health. The CDR3 bases are TGTGCCAGCAGTGCTCGGGTTGACGGCTCCTATGGCTACACCTTC. This translates into CASSARVDGSYGYTF.